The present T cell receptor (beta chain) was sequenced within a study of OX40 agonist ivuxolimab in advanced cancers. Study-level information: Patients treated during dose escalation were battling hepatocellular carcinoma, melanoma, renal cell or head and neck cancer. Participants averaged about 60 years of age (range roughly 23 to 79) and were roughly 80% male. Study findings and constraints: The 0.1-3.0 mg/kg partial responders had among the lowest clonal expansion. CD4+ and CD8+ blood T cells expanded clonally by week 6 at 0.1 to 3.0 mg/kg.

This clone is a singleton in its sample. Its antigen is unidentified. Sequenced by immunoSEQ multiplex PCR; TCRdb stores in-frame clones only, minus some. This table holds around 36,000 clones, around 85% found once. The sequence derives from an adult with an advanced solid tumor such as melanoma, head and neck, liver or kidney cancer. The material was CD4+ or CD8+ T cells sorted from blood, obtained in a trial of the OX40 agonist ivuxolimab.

In DNA, the CDR3 is TGTGCCAGCAGCGTAGAAGTGGGGAACACTGAAGCTTTCTTT. Its translation is CASSVEVGNTEAFF. The chain joins TRBV9 to TRBJ1-1; D is ambiguous. The CDR3 has 14 amino acids. Deletions cut 0 bases from V and 1 base from J, with 7 bases between. Germline-derived CDR1 and CDR2 are SGDLS and YYNGEE. The complete variable domain, with remaining parts taken from reference TRBV9 and TRBJ1-1, reads DSGVTQTPKHLITATGQRVTLRCSPRSGDLSVYWYQQSLDQGLQFLIQYYNGEERAKGNILERFSAQQFPDLHSELNLSSLELGDSALYFCASSVEVGNTEAFFGQGTRLTVV.